The 17 T cell receptor beta chains given below trace back to one sample, sequenced in a study of T cell repertoires in cytomegalovirus infection. MiXCR, applied by TCRdb to the reads, yields one record per CDR3 protein. This table has some 920,000 distinct CDR3 sequences, around 32% appearing once. Their specific antigens are unknown. This specimen was cultured CD8+ T cells from PBMCs, taken from culture after CMV antigen stimulation. These receptors came from a human donor in good health (CMV status not recorded). Some clones in this sample may be carry-over from other donors' samples.

Remarks on this clonotype: In this CDR3 the conserved last residue, phenylalanine or tryptophan, is missing, so a read error is likely. This chain uses TRBV7-6 with TRBJ2-3; either TRBD1 or TRBD2 may supply D (6 bases each). The V gene lost 5 bases and the J gene lost 2 bases, with 14 bases spanning the gap. The CDR3 has 15 residues. Germline values: CDR1 SGHVS, CDR2 FNYEAQ. CDR3 bases: TGTGCCAGCAGCCACGGAGGGGGTTCCACAGATACGCAGTATTCT. Protein sequence: CASSHGGGSTDTQYS.

This clonotype qualifies as medium-sized (0.01 to 0.1%). The chain has TRBV6-1 and TRBJ2-7; 11 nucleotides line up with TRBD1. V lost 4 bases, J lost 3 bases, and 14 bases stayed unmatched. The CDR3 is 18 amino acids. The germline V gene encodes CDR1 MNHNS and CDR2 SASEGT. CDR3 coding DNA: TGTGCCAGCAGTGGGGGGACAGGGGGTCTCGGACCTTTCTACGAGCAGTACGTC. Translation: CASSGGTGGLGPFYEQYV.

This clonotype has only a few counts. V and J are TRBV2 and TRBJ1-1; 7 bases map to TRBD1. V trimming: 6 bases; J trimming: 0 bases; junction bases outside the gene matches: 7. Germline V gives CDR1 SNHLY, CDR2 FYNNEI. This CDR3 contains 15 residues. This chain's CDR3 is CASRFDRAMNTEAFF. The CDR3 bases are TGTGCCAGCAGGTTTGACAGGGCCATGAACACTGAAGCTTTCTTT.

The V call is TRBV6-5, the J call TRBJ2-2; D tentatively fits TRBD1 or TRBD2 (6 bases each). With 0 bases removed from V and 7 bases from J, the gap between germline ends came to 15 bases. Germline loops: CDR1 MNHEY, CDR2 SVGAGI. The CDR3 length is 16 residues. The CDR3 region has the DNA TGTGCCAGCAGTTACTCAATGAACAGGGAGGACGGGGAGCTGTTTTTT. It specifies CASSYSMNREDGELFF.

The rearrangement joins TRBV7-6 to TRBJ2-3; possibly TRBD1 or TRBD2 for D (5 bases each). V gave up 2 bases and J gave up 6 bases, with 12 bases separating them. There are 14 residues in the CDR3. Germline lookup yields CDR1 SGHVS and CDR2 FNYEAQ. The CDR3 reads CASSLMGRSDTQYF. The CDR3 DNA reads TGTGCCAGCAGCTTAATGGGACGGTCGGATACGCAGTATTTT.

This clonotype has only a few counts. The chain joins TRBV7-8 to TRBJ1-2; weak D call: TRBD1 (6 bases). V dropped 0 bases and J dropped 4 bases, with 12 bases sitting between them. The CDR3 is 15 residues long. Germline CDR1 and CDR2: SGHVS and FQNEAQ. CDR3 protein: CASSLAGGGLYGYTF. CDR3 in DNA: TGTGCCAGCAGCTTAGCGGGGGGGGGCCTCTATGGCTACACCTTC. The full variable domain, completed using reference TRBV7-8 and TRBJ1-2, is GAGVSQSPRYKVAKRGQDVALRCDPISGHVSLFWYQQALGQGPEFLTYFQNEAQLDKSGLPSDRFFAERPEGSVSTLKIQRTQQEDSAVYLCASSLAGGGLYGYTFGSGTRLTVV.

The V and J genes are TRBV10-3 and TRBJ2-1; perhaps TRBD1 as D (6 bases). Trimming shortened V by 5 bases and J by 5 bases, and 16 bases separated the two germline ends. There are 15 residues in the CDR3. From germline, CDR1 is ENHRY and CDR2 SYGVKD. The DNA for the CDR3 is TGTGCCATCAGTACCGTGGGGGCCTACGACAATGAGCAGTTCTTC. Amino acids: CAISTVGAYDNEQFF.

The chain joins TRBV4-1 to TRBJ2-5, with TRBD2 as a possible D gene (5 bases). CDR1 is MGHRA and CDR2 is YSYEKL in the germline V gene. Trimming left V 1 base short and J 5 bases short, with 11 bases between. This CDR3 region has 14 residues. The CDR3 nucleotides read TGCGCCAGCAGCCAAGTTGAACTAGTGGAGACCCAGTACTTC. Encoded protein: CASSQVELVETQYF.

This clonotype was seen many times. The gene calls are TRBV7-6 and TRBJ2-2, with 12 bases that match TRBD2. The CDR3 is made up of 15 amino acids. Losses at the gene ends were 4 bases for V and 5 bases for J; bases not matched to a gene: 2. The germline V gene has CDR1 SGHVS and CDR2 FNYEAQ. CDR3 amino acids: CASSSTSGGTGELFF. CDR3 nucleotide sequence: TGTGCCAGCAGCTCGACTAGCGGGGGAACCGGGGAGCTGTTTTTT.

To note about this clonotype: Since a much larger clone is just one base distant, this may be a read error. The V call is TRBV7-2, the J call TRBJ2-3; D is unclear. Germline V lookup: CDR1 SGHTA, CDR2 FQGNSA. V dropped 5 bases and J dropped 0 bases, with 12 bases sitting between them. This CDR3 is built from 15 residues. CDR3 region: CASSLRRKSTDTQYF. For the CDR3, the DNA is TGTGCCAGCAGCCTTAGACGTAAAAGCACAGATACGCAGTATTTT. The full variable domain, its missing parts supplied by reference TRBV7-2 and TRBJ2-3, is GAGVSQSPSNKVTEKGKDVELRCDPISGHTALYWYRQSLGQGLEFLIYFQGNSAPDKSGLPSDRFSAERTGGSVSTLTIQRTQQEDSAVYLCASSLRRKSTDTQYFGPGTRLTVL.

This clonotype was counted only a few times. V gene TRBV5-6 combines with J gene TRBJ1-3; D call uncertain. Germline V lookup: CDR1 SGHDT, CDR2 YYEEEE. The CDR3 is 19 amino acids. Trimming took 3 bases from V and 0 from J, leaving 22 bases between them. CDR3 protein: CASSSPPYTNENSGNTIYF. The CDR3 region has the DNA TGTGCCAGCAGCTCTCCTCCTTACACGAATGAAAACTCTGGAAACACCATATATTTT.

Points on this clonotype: A much more abundant neighbour one base away suggests this may be a read error. The chain is built from TRBV7-2 and TRBJ2-5; possible D gene TRBD1, 6 bases. This CDR3 is built from 16 residues. CDR1 SGHTA and CDR2 FQGNSA come from the germline V gene. The V gene lost 7 bases and the J gene lost 4 bases, with 22 bases spanning the gap. CDR3 in amino acids: CASNTPQGQRAETQYF. CDR3 sequence (DNA): TGTGCCAGCAACACCCCACAGGGTCAGAGGGCAGAGACCCAGTACTTC.

This clonotype was observed many times. The rearrangement joins TRBV7-9 to TRBJ2-1, with 9 positions matching TRBD2. This CDR3 has 15 residues. Germline V gene lookup returns CDR1 SEHNR and CDR2 FQNEAQ (reference sequence). With 5 bases clipped from V and 10 bases from J, the junction kept 12 bases outside the gene matches. The CDR3 protein is CASSHEAGGLGEQFF. The CDR3 DNA reads TGTGCCAGCAGCCACGAGGCGGGGGGGCTTGGCGAGCAGTTCTTC.

In its sample, this clonotype was seen a few times. The CDR3 bases are TGTGCCAGCAGTGAAACGGTGAGGCGCAGGGTGAGAACCGGGGAGCTGTTTTTT. Protein product: CASSETVRRRVRTGELFF. The chain has TRBV6-1 and TRBJ2-2; D is possibly TRBD1 (5 bases). CDR3 length: 18 amino acids. In germline, CDR1 is MNHNS, CDR2 SASEGT. The ends were cut back, 2 bases at V and 5 bases at J, with 21 bases in the middle.

The chain has TRBV6-2 or TRBV6-3 and TRBJ2-5, with D uncertain. Germline CDR1 MNHEY, CDR2 SVGEGT. This CDR3 region has 13 residues. The V end was cut by 0 bases, the J end by 5 bases, with 7 bases between. The CDR3 protein is CASSYSFRETQYF. The DNA for the CDR3 is TGTGCCAGCAGTTACTCCTTTAGGGAGACCCAGTACTTC.

This chain connects TRBV5-5 to TRBJ2-2; 9 bases are a match to TRBD1. Germline CDR1 and CDR2: SGHKS and YYEKEE (reference sequence). The CDR3 extends over 16 amino acids. J was trimmed by 3 bases and V by 1 base; bases with no gene match: 4. The chain's CDR3 is CASSLLDRGDTGELFF. CDR3 coding DNA: TGTGCCAGCAGCTTGCTGGACAGGGGCGACACCGGGGAGCTGTTTTTT.

A few counts support this clonotype. J is TRBJ1-6 and V is TRBV13; a weak D match, TRBD1 (5 bases). Germline V gene lookup returns CDR1 PRHDT and CDR2 FYEKMQ (reference sequence). V was pared by 0 bases and J by 9 bases, with 12 bases between. The CDR3 is made up of 15 amino acids. The CDR3 nucleotides are TGTGCCAGCAGCTTAGGCAGAGGGAGGGGTTCACCCCTCCACTTT. This codes for CASSLGRGRGSPLHF. The variable domain in full, with the rest retrieved from reference TRBV13 and TRBJ1-6, is AAGVIQSPRHLIKEKRETATLKCYPIPRHDTVYWYQQGPGQDPQFLISFYEKMQSDKGSIPDRFSAQQFSDYHSELNMSSLELGDSALYFCASSLGRGRGSPLHFGNGTRLTVT.